This TCR beta chain was obtained from a study of blood T cell repertoires in COVID-19. Whole-study context: COVID-19 samples, acute and convalescent, were from the United States, Italy and Spain. From T cells, B-cell-depleted T cells, or PBMCs came the material, which was cDNA or gDNA.

This CDR3 is 15 amino acids long. V was pared by 3 bases and J by 0 bases, with 11 bases between. CDR1 and CDR2 from the germline V gene are SGHVS and FNYEAQ. Per the original data handling: Reference gene primer amplification yielded estimated nucleated cell counts. The assay was immunoSEQ multiplex PCR, and TCRdb's table has in-frame clones only and misses some. V and J calls and clone size are as listed in that table; D and trimming were resolved from the DNA. The data show about 170,000 clones, roughly 83% seen once. The origin of this receptor is a man in his late teens or twenties with active or convalescent COVID-19. The source material was peripheral blood. The chain links TRBV7-6 to TRBJ1-2, with D possibly being TRBD1 (6 bases). The CDR3 reads CASSFTDSSNYGYTF. The CDR3 DNA reads TGTGCCAGCAGCTTTACGGACAGCTCTAACTATGGCTACACCTTC.